These 19 T cell receptor beta chains came from one sample sequenced in a study of OX40 agonist ivuxolimab in advanced cancers. The repertoire was sequenced with immunoSEQ multiplex PCR; TCRdb's copy has only in-frame clones and lacks some. The table records 95,000 to 100,000 clones, approximately 83% of them present only once. The sequences come from CD4+ or CD8+ T cells sorted from blood, collected in a trial of the OX40 agonist ivuxolimab. All receptors derive from an adult with an advanced solid tumor such as melanoma, head and neck, liver or kidney cancer.

The CDR3 region is CASGPGQGSQPQHF. CDR3 DNA sequence: TGTGCTAGTGGCCCAGGACAGGGGAGTCAGCCCCAGCATTTT. The V and J genes are TRBV12-5 and TRBJ1-5; 9 bases are shared with TRBD1. The CDR3 totals 14 residues. Germline CDR1 LGHNT, CDR2 FRNRAP. V was clipped by 6 bases and J by 6 bases; unmatched bases: 6.

V and J are TRBV5-4 and TRBJ2-7, with 13 positions matching TRBD2. Germline V gene lookup returns CDR1 SGHNT and CDR2 YYREEE (reference sequence). V was pared by 4 bases and J by 3 bases, with 4 bases of the junction left unmatched. This CDR3 is built from 15 residues. CDR3 amino acids: CASSRGTSGIYEQYF. CDR3 DNA: TGTGCCAGCAGCCGAGGGACTAGCGGGATCTACGAGCAGTACTTC.

The chain couples TRBV9 to TRBJ1-1, with TRBD1 matching 9 bases. V dropped 7 bases and J dropped 5; count of bases not matched to a gene: 6. Germline CDR1 and CDR2: SGDLS and YYNGEE. This CDR3 is 13 amino acids long. The CDR3 here is CASSGTGSTEAFF. DNA of the CDR3: TGTGCCAGCTCCGGGACAGGGAGTACTGAAGCTTTCTTT.

This chain links TRBV6-1 with TRBJ1-1, with D maybe TRBD1 (5 bases). CDR1 is MNHNS, CDR2 SASEGT, per germline. The CDR3 is 14 residues long. Trimming left V 8 bases short and J 0 bases short, with 13 bases between. The CDR3 DNA reads as TGTGCCAGCCCCGCGGGAGGGGTGAACACTGAAGCTTTCTTT. Residues: CASPAGGVNTEAFF.

V usage is TRBV7-2 and J usage is TRBJ1-3, with no clear D. The germline V gene has CDR1 SGHTA and CDR2 FQGNSA. V lost 8 bases, J lost 9 bases, and 14 bases lay in between. The CDR3 has 12 residues. The CDR3 is CASSGLPGTIYF. The DNA for the CDR3 is TGTGCCAGCTCCGGACTCCCCGGCACCATATATTTT.

Comment on this clone: At one end the junction does not follow the germline gene, possibly because of a read error. The V and J genes are TRBV30 and TRBJ1-2; D call uncertain. Germline CDR1 reads GTSNPN; CDR2 reads SVGIG (reference sequence). This CDR3 region has 11 residues. CDR3 sequence (DNA): TGCACCTCGGGGAACAACTATGGCTACACCTTC. As protein: CTSGNNYGYTF.

V gene TRBV5-1 combines with J gene TRBJ2-2; 9 bases are shared with TRBD1. The CDR3 length is 16 residues. V lost 4 bases to trimming and J lost 0 bases; unmatched junction nucleotides: 4. CDR1 and CDR2 from the germline V gene are SGHRS and YFSETQ. The CDR3 loop is CASSHGQGTNTGELFF. The CDR3 DNA follows: TGCGCCAGCAGCCACGGACAGGGGACGAACACCGGGGAGCTGTTTTTT.

On this clone itself: The same CDR3 arises from other DNA sequences in this sample as well. J is TRBJ1-4 and V is TRBV2, with a weak D call TRBD1 (5 bases). Trimming removed 5 bases from V and 4 bases from J, with 11 bases in between. The CDR3 loop spans 14 amino acids. The germline gives CDR1 SNHLY, CDR2 FYNNEI. CDR3 sequence: CASSLGGNNEKLFF. Here the CDR3 DNA reads TGTGCCAGCAGTCTGGGGGGGAATAATGAAAAACTGTTTTTT. Variable domain in full (rest from reference TRBV2 and TRBJ1-4): EPEVTQTPSHQVTQMGQEVILRCVPISNHLYFYWYRQILGQKVEFLVSFYNNEISEKSEIFDDQFSVERPDGSNFTLKIRSTKLEDSAMYFCASSLGGNNEKLFFGSGTQLSVL.

The chain employs TRBV14 and TRBJ2-7; unclear D gene. Trimming pared 1 base from V and 4 bases from J, leaving 11 bases between. This CDR3 is 14 amino acids long. The germline V gene has CDR1 SGHDN and CDR2 FVKESK. The CDR3 here is CASSQVSFSYEQYF. CDR3 bases: TGTGCCAGCAGCCAAGTATCGTTTAGTTACGAGCAGTACTTC.

This sequence joins TRBV11-2 and TRBJ2-5; 7 bases fit TRBD1. V shed 1 base, J shed 1 base, and the junction held 3 bases outside the gene matches. This CDR3 region has 15 residues. The germline V gene has CDR1 SGHAT and CDR2 FQNNGV. DNA for the CDR3: TGTGCCAGCAGCTTAGCGGGACAGCCCCAAGAGACCCAGTACTTC. Its translation is CASSLAGQPQETQYF. The full variable domain, completed using reference TRBV11-2 and TRBJ2-5, is EAGVAQSPRYKIIEKRQSVAFWCNPISGHATLYWYQQILGQGPKLLIQFQNNGVVDDSQLPKDRFSAERLKGVDSTLKIQPAKLEDSAVYLCASSLAGQPQETQYFGPGTRLLVL.

The rearrangement uses TRBV28 and TRBJ1-5, with 7 bases that match TRBD1. Germline CDR1 reads MDHEN; CDR2 reads SYDVKM. The CDR3 runs to 15 residues. The J segment lost 5 bases and the V segment lost 7 bases, leaving 11 bases of the junction unmatched. The CDR3 DNA reads TGTGCCAGCAACCCCTCAGGGGGGGGCTATCAGCCCCAGCATTTT. Protein product: CASNPSGGGYQPQHF.

CDR3 coding DNA: TGCGCCAGCAGCTTGGTCGGGACAGTGTCCTCCTACGAGCAGTACTTC. Its translation is CASSLVGTVSSYEQYF. This rearrangement joins TRBV5-1 to TRBJ2-7, with 7 nucleotides matching TRBD1. The J segment lost 0 bases and the V segment lost 0 bases, leaving 6 bases of the junction unmatched. The CDR3 has 16 residues. The germline CDR1 and CDR2 sequences are SGHRS and YFSETQ.

V gene TRBV30 combines with J gene TRBJ1-5; D gene unclear. The CDR3 totals 13 residues. V lost 0 bases and J 3 bases, leaving 6 bases between the germline ends. From germline, CDR1 is GTSNPN and CDR2 SVGIG (reference sequence). The CDR3 coding sequence is TGTGCCTGGAGTGTAGATCACAATCAGCCCCAGCATTTT. Protein sequence: CAWSVDHNQPQHF.

The chain couples TRBV11-3 to TRBJ1-5; tentatively, D is TRBD1 (5 bases). CDR1 and CDR2 (germline): SGHNT, YENEEA. This CDR3 spans 15 amino acids. V was shortened by 5 bases and J by 3 bases, with 14 bases between the two germline ends. Written as DNA, the CDR3 is TGTGCCAGCAGCCCCGCGGGGGACGCCAATCAGCCCCAGCATTTT. It translates to CASSPAGDANQPQHF. The variable domain in full, completed from reference TRBV11-3 and TRBJ1-5, reads EAGVVQSPRYKIIEKKQPVAFWCNPISGHNTLYWYLQNLGQGPELLIRYENEEAVDDSQLPKDRFSAERLKGVDSTLKIQPAELGDSAVYLCASSPAGDANQPQHFGDGTRLSIL.

V and J are TRBV5-6 and TRBJ1-2; no firm D call. V was pared by 0 bases and J by 8 bases, with 17 bases between. CDR3 length: 15 residues. In germline, CDR1 is SGHDT, CDR2 YYEEEE. This CDR3 reads CASSLDTPRMSGYTF. The CDR3 DNA reads as TGTGCCAGCAGCTTGGACACCCCTCGGATGTCCGGCTACACCTTC.

The chain links TRBV5-4 to TRBJ2-1; D is uncertain. V lost 3 bases, J lost 8 bases, and 12 bases lay in between. This CDR3 spans 13 amino acids. CDR1 is SGHNT and CDR2 is YYREEE in the germline V gene (reference sequence). This chain's CDR3 is CASSSPLRDEQFF. The DNA for the CDR3 is TGTGCCAGCAGCTCCCCCCTCCGAGATGAGCAGTTCTTC.

The chain couples TRBV13 to TRBJ2-7; 10 bases are shared with TRBD2. The V gene end was trimmed by 5 bases and the J gene end by 5 bases; junction bases not matched to a gene: 9. Germline CDR1 is PRHDT and CDR2 is FYEKMQ (reference sequence). The CDR3 is 15 residues long. CDR3 residues: CASSVKRGGSNEQYF. CDR3 bases: TGTGCCAGCAGCGTAAAGCGGGGGGGAAGCAACGAGCAGTACTTC.

A few counts support this clone. This sequence joins TRBV19 and TRBJ1-2, with 10 bases fitting TRBD1. Germline values: CDR1 LNHDA, CDR2 SQIVND (reference sequence). The CDR3 has 14 amino acids. V gave up 4 bases and J gave up 7 bases; unmatched junction bases: 6. In nucleotides, the CDR3 is TGTGCCAGTAGTAAAGACAGGGGGCCGAGTGGCTACACCTTC. Translated: CASSKDRGPSGYTF.

The chain uses TRBV28 and TRBJ1-2, with a possible D match to TRBD1 (6 bases). Deletions cut 3 bases from V and 5 bases from J, with 10 bases between. The CDR3 has 13 amino acids. Germline V gene sequence: CDR1 MDHEN, CDR2 SYDVKM. CDR3 in amino acids: CASSLDSEYGYTF. CDR3 nucleotide sequence: TGTGCCAGCAGTTTGGACAGCGAGTATGGCTACACCTTC.